This T cell receptor beta chain was observed in a study of breast tumors, draining lymph nodes, adjacent tissues. Study-level results: Tumor repertoires ranked between lymph nodes and nontumor tissue in diversity, with V and J gene preferences.

Breast cancer patients provided tissue from their axillary draining lymph nodes. TCRdb re-called the multiplex PCR reads through MiXCR, storing one row per CDR3 protein. The data contain 130,000 or so distinct CDR3 sequences, under 25% of them seen just once; the ten biggest clones take up 2.6%. The CDR3 consists of 13 residues. The germline V gene has CDR1 MDHEN and CDR2 SYDVKM. As to this clonotype: The antigen is unknown. The junction does not match germline at one end; this may be a read error.

This sequence was found in a female donor with breast cancer. Some clones in this sample may be carry-over from other donors' samples. This chain joins TRBV28 and TRBJ2-7; maybe TRBD1 (6 bases). The sample comprised axillary lymph node tissue. CDR3 loop: CASSFLTGRQDHF. CDR3 coding DNA: TGTGCCAGCAGTTTCCTCACCGGGCGACAGGACCACTTC.